This T cell receptor (beta chain) was documented in a study of T cell changes during pregnancy in multiple sclerosis. The V gene's germline CDR1 is SQVTM and CDR2 ANQGSEA. The CDR3 is 16 amino acids. V lost 3 bases and J lost 0; bases outside the gene matches: 9. Profiled with immunoSEQ multiplex PCR; TCRdb holds only in-frame clones, not every one. This repertoire shows roughly 89,000 clones, 90% to 95% found once; its top ten account for less than 2.5%. The sequence derives from a female donor with multiple sclerosis, enrolled in a pregnancy study. The rearrangement links TRBV29-1 to TRBJ2-7, with TRBD2 matching 9 bases. This specimen was peripheral blood, taken in the third trimester of pregnancy. In nucleotides, the CDR3 is TGCAGCGTTGATGGTGTGGGCGGGAGGGCCTCCTACGAGCAGTACTTC. It specifies CSVDGVGGRASYEQYF.